Described below is a single T cell receptor beta chain sequence and its context. Its cognate antigen has yet to be identified. The sample holds no much larger clone one base away, and base qualities are not on file. The sample originates from a study of blood T cell repertoires in COVID-19 (TCRdb year 2020). With respect to the entire study: The collaborator samples originated in the United States, Italy and Spain and spanned the acute and convalescent phases of COVID-19. The material from the prospective study consisted of cDNA or gDNA derived from T cells, B-cell-depleted T cells, or PBMCs. The dataset comprised deeply sampled blood TCRbeta repertoires from subjects exposed to, actively infected with, or recovered from COVID-19. The repertoires were made available in a free public database intended to serve as a resource for research on the immune response to SARS-CoV-2. Samples came from the ongoing ImmuneRACE study (first 160 participants) plus 1,254 subjects from 6 global collaborators. A de-identified subject ID, COVID-19 status, age in years and sex were almost always included in the sample metadata. Where available, HLA class I and class II types were taken from metadata supplied by the sample provider and were not determined by assay-based typing.

Whole blood was collected in K2EDTA tubes by collaborating institutions according to the institutions' own protocols. For TCRbeta analysis, collaborators shipped samples as frozen whole blood, isolated PBMCs, or DNA extracted from either of those sample types. TCRbeta CDR3 regions were amplified from genomic DNA by means of the immunoSEQ Assay, a bias-controlled multiplex PCR. On the study's bioinformatics: Within the assay, amplification of reference gene primers was used to estimate how many nucleated cells each sample contained. Sequence reads were collapsed and filtered to measure the absolute abundance of every unique TCRbeta CDR3 rearrangement. For each sample, productive Simpson clonality was calculated as the square root of Simpson's diversity index across productive rearrangements. TCRdb provides this immuneACCESS table in a form limited to in-frame rearrangements. Some clones are lacking; in checked studies, under half of them reflect an unresolved V gene, and why the rest are absent is not known. That table gives V, J and clone size, and the DNA gave D and trimming. For this sample there are approximately 190,000 clones; 88% appear just once. 5% to 6.5% of the sample is taken by the ten largest.

V is clipped by 6 bases and J by 6 bases, and the sequence between their germline boundaries is 24 bases long. From cysteine to phenylalanine, the CDR3 is 16 amino acids long. Of all the DNA, just the CDR3 is kept, 48 bases in frame from base 1. The germline V gene yields SGHVS for CDR1 and FQNEAQ for CDR2. Broad study findings and their caveats: How much clinical and demographic metadata was included differed by source and by participant, and the metadata was provided uncurated.

The sequencing input was peripheral blood. The sequence was obtained from a man aged 40-55 years with active or convalescent COVID-19. The rearranged chain carries TRBV7-8 and TRBJ2-7, with TRBD1 tentatively as D gene (6 bases match). This receptor has the CDR3 CASSLAAGTPKSEQYF. In nucleotide form, the sequence is TGTGCCAGCAGTTTGGCCGCCGGGACACCCAAGTCCGAGCAGTACTTC.